The 19 T cell receptor beta chains presented below share a single source sample, sequenced in a study of tumor-infiltrating lymphocytes in oesophageal squamous cell carcinoma. MiXCR was run by TCRdb on the PCR reads, yielding one entry per CDR3 protein. The sample lists about 12,000 distinct CDR3 sequences, roughly 54% occurring once. The sequenced material came from esophageal tumor tissue. Receptors were obtained from a male donor with esophageal squamous cell carcinoma.

This clonotype was observed many times. Given a much more abundant clone one base away, this may be a read error. The gene calls are TRBV7-3 and TRBJ2-5, with D possibly being TRBD1 (5 bases). The CDR3 has 15 residues. Germline CDR1 SGHTA, CDR2 FQGTGA. Trimming took 2 bases from V and 11 from J, leaving 21 bases between them. CDR3 amino acids: CASSLQSGSYNEQYF. The CDR3 DNA sequence: TGTGCCAGCAGCTTACAGTCAGGGTCCTACAATGAGCAGTACTTC.

V usage is TRBV5-1 and J usage is TRBJ2-3; 8 nucleotides line up with TRBD2. V lost 4 bases and J lost 2; bases outside the gene matches: 9. CDR3 size: 16 residues. Germline V gene sequence: CDR1 SGHRS, CDR2 YFSETQ. The DNA for the CDR3 is TGCGCCAGCAGCCCCCAGGCGGGAGGTTCCACAGATACGCAGTATTTT. This gives the protein CASSPQAGGSTDTQYF.

By proportion, this clonotype is medium-sized. This chain connects TRBV27 to TRBJ2-3; 11 nucleotides match TRBD2. Per the germline V gene, CDR1 is MNHEY and CDR2 is SMNVEV (reference sequence). The CDR3 consists of 18 residues. After removal of 2 bases from V and 3 bases from J, the junction contained 10 bases not matched to a gene. The CDR3 nucleotides read TGTGCCAGCAGTTTAAGCACCTTCGGACTAGCGGGTACAGATACGCAGTATTTT. Translating gives CASSLSTFGLAGTDTQYF.

This clonotype occurred a few times. The rearrangement links TRBV29-1 to TRBJ2-3, with 12 bases matching TRBD2. The trim removed 8 bases at V and 11 bases at J, leaving 14 bases unmatched. CDR1 SQVTM and CDR2 ANQGSEA come from the germline V gene. The CDR3 is made up of 14 amino acids. This CDR3 reads CSTRTSGTFGEQYF. CDR3 DNA sequence: TGCAGCACCCGGACTAGCGGGACTTTTGGGGAGCAGTATTTT.

This clonotype was observed a few times. The rearrangement uses TRBV19 and TRBJ2-3, with TRBD2 matching over 13 bases. The germline gives CDR1 LNHDA, CDR2 SQIVND (reference sequence). CDR3 length equals 17 residues. J lost 0 bases, V lost 6 bases, and 6 bases had no gene match. CDR3 sequence: CASRVTSGRVSTDTQYF. The CDR3 nucleotides read TGTGCCAGTAGAGTTACTAGCGGGAGGGTTAGCACAGATACGCAGTATTTT.

This clonotype appeared a few times. No conserved phenylalanine or tryptophan ends this CDR3, so it is likely a read error. No DNA is shown, since the ends of the CDR3 on it are uncertain; the CDR3 is the one TCRdb lists. CDR3 protein: CASSLSGGGYEQYFGA. V and J are TRBV7-3 and TRBJ2-6; the D call in the table, TRBD1, was not verified against the DNA. The germline V gene encodes CDR1 SGHTA and CDR2 FQGTGA. The CDR3 region is 16 residues in length, termini included.

Ten or more counts support this clonotype. It may be a read error: a sequence one base away is much more abundant. V is TRBV5-1 and J is TRBJ2-5; 11 bases are a match to TRBD2. Germline V gives CDR1 SGHRS, CDR2 YFSETQ. Unmatched junction bases numbered 12, after V lost 4 bases and J lost 13 bases. CDR3 length equals 14 residues. The CDR3 DNA reads TGCGCCAGCAGCCCGAAACTAGCGGGAGAGGTAGTGTACTTC. This sequence encodes CASSPKLAGEVVYF.

This clonotype was observed a few times. The chain uses TRBV7-9 and TRBJ2-1, with 13 bases matching TRBD2. The germline V gene has CDR1 SEHNR and CDR2 FQNEAQ (reference sequence). The CDR3 loop spans 18 amino acids. The trim removed 3 bases at V and 6 bases at J, leaving 11 bases unmatched. The CDR3 loop reads CASSLGTSGMSKSNEQFF. In DNA, the CDR3 is TGTGCCAGCAGCTTGGGGACTAGCGGGATGTCCAAGTCCAATGAGCAGTTCTTC.

This clonotype is classed as medium-sized. The chain couples TRBV7-2 to TRBJ2-7; 12 nucleotides match TRBD2. Germline values: CDR1 SGHTA, CDR2 FQGNSA. Trimming removed 5 bases from V and 4 bases from J; junction bases left unmatched: 6. CDR3 size: 15 residues. The chain's CDR3 is CASSINLAGGYEQYF. The CDR3 region has the DNA TGTGCCAGCAGCATCAATCTAGCGGGAGGGTACGAGCAGTACTTC.

As for this clonotype: This is likely a read error, given that the CDR3 carries no conserved phenylalanine or tryptophan at its end. It is unclear where the CDR3 begins or ends on the DNA, so no DNA is shown, and the CDR3 is as TCRdb lists it. The chain has TRBV7-2 and TRBJ2-6; the DNA was not compared with TRBD1, the D call given in the table. Germline V gene data show CDR1 as SGHTA and CDR2 as FQGNSA. The CDR3 contains 8 residues when both ends are counted. The CDR3: CASSLTGA.

This chain links TRBV24-1 with TRBJ2-3; 8 nucleotides agree with TRBD2. The J call could be wrong; TRBJ2-1 is a better fit for the DNA end. The CDR3 has 14 residues. CDR1 and CDR2 (germline): KGHDR, SFDVKD. In nucleotides, the CDR3 is TGTGCCACCAGTGGGGCGACTAGCGAAAATGAGCAGTTCTTC. It specifies CATSGATSENEQFF.

With regard to this clonotype: A junction boundary mismatches the germline segment, possibly from a read error. The chain has TRBV10-1 and TRBJ2-6; unclear D gene. The CDR3 is 12 amino acids. Looked up from germline, CDR1 is WNHNN and CDR2 is SYGVQD (reference sequence). CDR3 DNA sequence: TGCGCCAGCGGCGACCCGGATTCACCCCTCCACTTC. It yields the protein CASGDPDSPLHF.

CDR3 nucleotide sequence: TGTGCCAGCAGCTTAGTGGTTGGACAGGGGGCGGTAGATACGCAGTATTTT. Translation: CASSLVVGQGAVDTQYF. V usage is TRBV7-2 and J usage is TRBJ2-3, with 11 bases identical to TRBD1. The germline CDR1 and CDR2 sequences are SGHTA and FQGNSA. V gave up 1 base and J gave up 5 bases; unmatched junction bases: 8. The CDR3 totals 17 residues.

J is TRBJ2-1 and V is TRBV7-3; TRBD2 aligns across 14 bases. The CDR3 length is 19 residues. V shed 4 bases, J shed 6 bases, and the junction held 14 bases outside the gene matches. The germline V gene encodes CDR1 SGHTA and CDR2 FQGTGA. The CDR3 nucleotides are TGTGCCAGCAGCTCAACCGGGACTAGCGGGAGTTTTTTCGGCAATGAGCAGTTCTTC. Translating gives CASSSTGTSGSFFGNEQFF.

Notes on this clonotype: No conserved phenylalanine or tryptophan ends this CDR3, so it is likely a read error. The limits of the CDR3 on the DNA are not certain, so only TCRdb's listed CDR3 is given. The genes are TRBV7-3 and TRBJ1-1; TRBD1 reflects the table's D call only, with no check against the DNA. The CDR3 is 17 residues long, ends included. Germline CDR1 is SGHTA and CDR2 is FQGTGA. CDR3: CASSYDRESTDTQYFGQ.

A note on this clonotype: The CDR3 does not close with the conserved phenylalanine or tryptophan, likely indicating a read error. The DNA is omitted, as the CDR3 cannot be located on it reliably, and the CDR3 follows TCRdb's listing. This chain joins TRBV6-2 or TRBV6-3 and TRBJ2-6; the D call in the table, TRBD1, was not verified against the DNA. The CDR3 is 8 residues long, ends included. Germline V CDR1 and CDR2: MNHEY, SVGEGT. The CDR3 is CASSKFRQ.

This clonotype has at least ten counts. The chain uses TRBV6-1 and TRBJ1-1; D remains ambiguous. CDR3 length: 13 residues. Per germline, CDR1 MNHNS and CDR2 SASEGT. V was shortened by 5 bases and J by 2 bases, with 9 bases between the two germline ends. The CDR3 is CASSYDRNTEAFF. The CDR3 nucleotides are TGTGCCAGCAGTTACGATAGAAACACTGAAGCTTTCTTT.

J is TRBJ2-5 and V is TRBV28; 9 nucleotides match TRBD2. The CDR3 length is 10 residues. After removal of 9 bases from V and 9 bases from J, the junction contained 2 bases not matched to a gene. Germline loops: CDR1 MDHEN, CDR2 SYDVKM. The CDR3 reads CASSGSSQYF. The CDR3 region has the DNA TGTGCCAGTAGCGGGAGTTCCCAGTACTTC.

This clonotype is large. The CDR3 DNA reads TGTGCCAGCAGCTTAGATTCTGGGCGAACCTTGGACGAGCAGTACTTC. Translated, it gives CASSLDSGRTLDEQYF. The chain combines TRBV11-3 with TRBJ2-7; D not resolved. The CDR3 has 16 residues. The V end was cut by 0 bases, the J end by 5 bases, with 17 bases between. Germline V CDR1 and CDR2: SGHNT, YENEEA.